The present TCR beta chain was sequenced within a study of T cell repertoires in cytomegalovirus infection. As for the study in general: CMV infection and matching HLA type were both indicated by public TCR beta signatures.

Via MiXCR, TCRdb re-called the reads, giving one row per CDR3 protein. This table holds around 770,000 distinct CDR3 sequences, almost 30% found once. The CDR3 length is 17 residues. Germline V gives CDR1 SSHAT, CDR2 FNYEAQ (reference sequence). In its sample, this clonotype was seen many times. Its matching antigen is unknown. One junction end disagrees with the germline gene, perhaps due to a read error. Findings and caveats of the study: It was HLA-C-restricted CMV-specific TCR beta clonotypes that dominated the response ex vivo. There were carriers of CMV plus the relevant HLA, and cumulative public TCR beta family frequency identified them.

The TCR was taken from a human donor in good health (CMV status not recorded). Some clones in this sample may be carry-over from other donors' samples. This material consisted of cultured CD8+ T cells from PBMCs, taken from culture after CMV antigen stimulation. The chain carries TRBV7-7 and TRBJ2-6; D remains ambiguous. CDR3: CASSLQGFRSGANVLTF. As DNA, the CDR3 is TGTGCTAGCAGCTTACAAGGGTTTAGATCTGGGGCCAACGTCCTGACTTTC.